This entry is about one TCR beta chain. Its specificity is not known. V gave up 5 bases and J gave up 5 bases; unmatched junction bases: 14. Germline CDR1 reads SQVTM; CDR2 reads ANQGSEA. The length of the CDR3 is 17 residues. This record comes from a study of blood T cells in healthy people across ages. Sample-barcoded 5' priming and a J-beta primer mix drove a second PCR of roughly 6 to 12 cycles. TCRdb itself ran the 5' RACE reads through MiXCR, one entry per CDR3 protein. The profile shows about 1,500,000 distinct CDR3 sequences, 42% of them singletons. Study-wide results and caveats: It was found that TCR beta diversity correlated strongly with the percentage of naive T cells.

Extractions gave at least 5 micrograms of total RNA per sample. This clonotype was sampled from a woman younger than 35 in good health. Sequenced material: blood. The rearrangement joins TRBV29-1 to TRBJ1-3, with 11 bases aligning to TRBD1. The CDR3 region is CSVPIIPDRGQRNTIYF. CDR3 sequence (DNA): TGCAGCGTTCCAATCATACCGGACAGGGGGCAGAGAAACACCATATATTTT.